This TCR beta chain was sequenced in a study of T cells in Graves' hyperthyroidism and ophthalmopathy. Amplified TCR beta CDR3 regions came from RNA transcripts. The study used the HTBI primer set for a first-round RT-PCR of the TCR CDR3. TCRdb processed the multiplex PCR reads anew with MiXCR; each CDR3 protein has one entry. This table holds about 160,000 distinct CDR3 sequences, about 9.4% found once. Whole-study findings and limits: Model output signaled ophthalmopathy a median around 5.9 months ahead of onset.

This clonotype was counted a few times. Its target is not known. The V and J ends lost 4 bases and 3 bases respectively, with 7 bases between them. The CDR3 runs 12 residues. V gene TRBV12-3 or TRBV12-4 combines with J gene TRBJ2-7, with D unresolved. Sequencing was carried out using blood. The receptor was derived from a woman between 18 and 30 years old with Graves' hyperthyroidism that later progressed to Graves' ophthalmopathy. The CDR3 DNA reads TGTGCCAGCAGTTCGGACCTCTACGAGCAGTACTTC. Translation: CASSSDLYEQYF.